Presented here are 16 T cell receptor beta chains from one specimen sequenced in a study of cytotoxic CD8 clonotypes in ibrutinib-treated CLL (dated by TCRdb to about 2021). Interpreted using the paper, the time point label stands for: more than 10 months on ibrutinib. The receptor library was made with the immunoSEQ multiplex PCR assay. TCRdb's version of the immuneACCESS table is confined to in-frame rearrangements and falls short of the full clone set. An unresolved V gene accounts for under half of the shortfall where checked; the remainder is of unknown origin. This sample is represented by approximately 190,000 clones; just over 70% of them were singletons. Of the sample, about 6% falls within the top ten clones. The material was PBMCs, obtained after 12 months of ibrutinib treatment. All receptors derive from a human donor with chronic lymphocytic leukemia.

The chain combines TRBV29-1 with TRBJ1-4; D is ambiguous. The germline gives CDR1 SQVTM, CDR2 ANQGSEA. The ends were cut back, 0 bases at V and 8 bases at J, with 13 bases in the middle. The CDR3 covers 14 residues. This CDR3 reads CSVEDDGLGEKLFF. The CDR3 DNA follows: TGCAGCGTTGAAGATGATGGGCTGGGGGAAAAACTGTTTTTT.

This chain links TRBV5-1 with TRBJ2-3; unclear D gene. V was cut by 3 bases and J by 0 bases, with 8 bases left in between. Germline V gene data show CDR1 as SGHRS and CDR2 as YFSETQ. This CDR3 contains 14 residues. This CDR3 reads CASSSSLSTDTQYF. Written as DNA, the CDR3 is TGCGCCAGCAGCTCCTCCCTTAGCACAGATACGCAGTATTTT.

V is TRBV10-1 and J is TRBJ1-1; 7 bases line up with TRBD1. The CDR3 is made up of 15 amino acids. The V gene's germline CDR1 is WNHNN and CDR2 SYGVQD (reference sequence). With V trimmed by 4 bases and J by 3 bases, 8 bases remained unmatched. CDR3 sequence (DNA): TGCGCCAGCAGTGGAGGGGGCGCATCGGACACTGAAGCTTTCTTT. This encodes CASSGGGASDTEAFF.

The J gene is TRBJ2-3, the V gene TRBV9; the D call may be TRBD1 or TRBD2 (5 bases each). From germline, CDR1 is SGDLS and CDR2 YYNGEE. V was cut by 0 bases and J by 5 bases, with 10 bases left in between. The CDR3 extends over 14 amino acids. For the CDR3, the DNA is TGTGCCAGCAGCGTAGAGGGACCCCTAGATACGCAGTATTTT. Its translation: CASSVEGPLDTQYF.

This chain links TRBV18 with TRBJ1-4; no firm D call. CDR3 length equals 15 residues. The germline V gene has CDR1 KGHSH and CDR2 LQKENI. V was shortened by 3 bases and J by 7 bases, with 15 bases between the two germline ends. The CDR3 bases are TGTGCCAGCTCACCCCGGACCGTCACCCTTGAAAAACTGTTTTTT. Protein: CASSPRTVTLEKLFF.

CDR3 nucleotides: TGTGCCAGCAGCTCAGGGCTAGCCGTGAGAAACACCATATATTTT. This gives the protein CASSSGLAVRNTIYF. The chain couples TRBV7-6 to TRBJ1-3; the D gene is possibly TRBD1 (5 bases). CDR1 is SGHVS, CDR2 FNYEAQ, per germline. V lost 4 bases to trimming and J lost 5 bases, with 15 bases between them. The CDR3 has 15 residues.

The V call is TRBV7-9, the J call TRBJ1-2; TRBD1 might be the D (6 bases). The CDR3 runs 14 residues. The V gene's germline CDR1 is SEHNR and CDR2 FQNEAQ (reference sequence). With 1 base removed from V and 4 bases from J, the gap between germline ends came to 10 bases. CDR3 in amino acids: CASSLEQDSYGYTF. CDR3 DNA: TGTGCCAGCAGCTTAGAACAGGACAGCTATGGCTACACCTTC.

In its sample, this clone was seen a few times. V is TRBV2 and J is TRBJ2-6; tentatively, D is TRBD1 (5 bases). V was cut by 3 bases and J by 0 bases, with 6 bases left in between. CDR3 length: 15 residues. Germline V gene lookup returns CDR1 SNHLY and CDR2 FYNNEI. Here the CDR3 reads CASSDDSSGANVLTF. Written as DNA, the CDR3 is TGTGCCAGCAGTGACGACAGCTCTGGGGCCAACGTCCTGACTTTC. Supplemented by reference TRBV2 and TRBJ2-6, the full variable domain reads EPEVTQTPSHQVTQMGQEVILRCVPISNHLYFYWYRQILGQKVEFLVSFYNNEISEKSEIFDDQFSVERPDGSNFTLKIRSTKLEDSAMYFCASSDDSSGANVLTFGAGSRLTVL.

This clone has a handful of counts. The chain carries TRBV6-1 and TRBJ2-1, with 10 bases that match TRBD2. CDR1 is MNHNS, CDR2 SASEGT, per germline. The J segment lost 10 bases and the V segment lost 2 bases, leaving 14 bases of the junction unmatched. CDR3 length: 17 amino acids. DNA for the CDR3: TGTGCCAGCAGTGAAAGGGCTAGCGGGGGTATAGAGCGGGAGCAGTTCTTC. As protein: CASSERASGGIEREQFF.

V usage is TRBV19 and J usage is TRBJ1-1; a possible D gene is TRBD1 (5 bases). The CDR3 contains 14 residues. The germline gives CDR1 LNHDA, CDR2 SQIVND (reference sequence). Trimming took 5 bases from V and 7 from J, leaving 17 bases between them. Here the CDR3 DNA reads TGTGCCAGTAGTCCCCGGGGGGACCATCTTGAAGCTTTCTTT. The encoded protein is CASSPRGDHLEAFF. Together with reference TRBV19 and TRBJ1-1, the CDR3 gives the full variable domain: DGGITQSPKYLFRKEGQNVTLSCEQNLNHDAMYWYRQDPGQGLRLIYYSQIVNDFQKGDIAEGYSVSREKKESFPLTVTSAQKNPTAFYLCASSPRGDHLEAFFGQGTRLTVV.

V usage is TRBV7-9 and J usage is TRBJ2-3; the D is unclear. The CDR3 runs 15 residues. Deletions cut 5 bases from V and 4 bases from J, with 16 bases between. Per the germline V gene, CDR1 is SEHNR and CDR2 is FQNEAQ (reference sequence). CDR3 in DNA: TGTGCCAGCAGCCAAAGTTTCACCCATGCAGATACGCAGTATTTT. It codes for CASSQSFTHADTQYF.

The chain employs TRBV4-1 and TRBJ1-6; 7 bases line up with TRBD1. Germline V lookup: CDR1 MGHRA, CDR2 YSYEKL. The CDR3 runs to 17 residues. V dropped 2 bases and J dropped 7; count of bases not matched to a gene: 11. The chain's CDR3 is CASSQRNEGAPNSPLHF. CDR3 in DNA: TGCGCCAGCAGCCAAAGAAACGAGGGGGCGCCCAATTCACCCCTCCACTTT.

The chain recombines TRBV5-1 with TRBJ1-2; maybe TRBD1 (6 bases). Looked up from germline, CDR1 is SGHRS and CDR2 is YFSETQ. Trimming pared 1 base from V and 9 bases from J, leaving 10 bases between. CDR3 size: 12 residues. CDR3 sequence: CASSLRQARYTF. The CDR3 nucleotides read TGCGCCAGCAGCTTGAGACAGGCCCGCTACACCTTC.

This clone was counted a few times. J is TRBJ1-1 and V is TRBV18; D is perhaps TRBD1 (5 bases). The CDR3 sequence is 13 residues long. Trimming shortened V by 1 base and J by 5 bases, and 8 bases separated the two germline ends. CDR1 is KGHSH and CDR2 is LQKENI in the germline V gene. The CDR3 DNA follows: TGTGCCAGCTCACCACGCCAGGGAACTGAAGCTTTCTTT. Translating it yields CASSPRQGTEAFF.

The V call is TRBV11-3, the J call TRBJ1-1; D not resolved. V shed 0 bases and J shed 1 base, with 9 bases lying between them. Germline assignment: CDR1 SGHNT and CDR2 YENEEA. The CDR3 is made up of 15 amino acids. CDR3 DNA sequence: TGTGCCAGCAGCTTAGATGGGCCAGGGAACACTGAAGCTTTCTTT. It translates to CASSLDGPGNTEAFF.

V usage is TRBV29-1 and J usage is TRBJ2-3; no clear D gene. This CDR3 spans 8 amino acids. CDR1 and CDR2 (germline): SQVTM, ANQGSEA. Deletions cut 7 bases from V and 6 bases from J, with 2 bases between. CDR3 DNA: TGCAGCGCCGATACGCAGTATTTT. Residues: CSADTQYF.